A selection of T cell receptor beta chains follows, all from one sample in a study of T cell changes during pregnancy in multiple sclerosis. The protocol was immunoSEQ multiplex PCR, while the TCRdb copy is restricted to in-frame clones and leaves out a portion. The sample has some 21,000 clones; 85% to 95% are singletons. The sequenced sample was CD4+ T cells from peripheral blood mononuclear cells, obtained in the third trimester of pregnancy. These receptor sequences come from a female donor with multiple sclerosis, enrolled in a pregnancy study. Each CDR3 is given with its conserved first and last residue. Each record gives: D gene, J gene, V gene, CDR3 protein. The D gene is left open where the match is weak.

TRBD1 | TRBJ2-5 | TRBV5-1 | CASRAGGAGQETQYF
- | TRBJ1-4 | TRBV27 | CASSPPGEKLFF
TRBD1 | TRBJ1-2 | TRBV4-3 | CASSLGQGLYGYTF
TRBD2 | TRBJ2-5 | TRBV2 | CASSFGVAGGEETQYF
TRBD1 | TRBJ1-2 | TRBV2 | CASSDVLRRTGVGYTF
- | TRBJ2-1 | TRBV18 | CASSPTPRSYNEQFF
- | TRBJ2-6 | TRBV11-2 | CASSPRSTSSGANVLTF
TRBD1 | TRBJ1-6 | TRBV7-2 | CASSGQATSPLHF
- | TRBJ1-6 | TRBV5-6 | CASSSLSDSPLHF
- | TRBJ2-2 | TRBV29-1 | CSVEKLLNTGELFF
- | TRBJ1-1 | TRBV5-1 | CASSLEAGATEAFF
- | TRBJ1-1 | TRBV6-6 | CASSLRQEAFF
- | TRBJ1-2 | TRBV9 | CASSVRNEYGYTF
TRBD2 | TRBJ2-1 | TRBV5-4 | CASSSTSGGYNEQFF
- | TRBJ1-5 | TRBV6-5 | CASSPLQGGNQPQHF
TRBD2 | TRBJ2-1 | TRBV7-3 | CASSLGTSLAAYNEQFF
- | TRBJ1-6 | TRBV18 | CASSAGGMDSPLHF
TRBD2 | TRBJ2-3 | TRBV5-6 | CASSLVLAGAYTDTQYF
TRBD1 | TRBJ2-7 | TRBV18 | CASSRDRDYEQYF
- | TRBJ2-3 | TRBV15 | CATSRQLGGAGTDTQYF
TRBD1 | TRBJ2-2 | TRBV4-3 | CASSPTETGVTPGELFF
- | TRBJ1-5 | TRBV6-5 | CASSSRGFGNQPQHF
- | TRBJ1-4 | TRBV5-1 | CASSRQATDEKLFF
TRBD1 | TRBJ1-4 | TRBV5-5 | CASSQGQIEEKLFF
- | TRBJ1-1 | TRBV4-3 | CASSPGGAGAFF
- | TRBJ1-4 | TRBV6-1 | CASSDRFTNEKLFF
TRBD1 | TRBJ1-5 | TRBV12-5 | CASGWRTGPYSNQPQHF
TRBD1 | TRBJ1-2 | TRBV19 | CASSYRGPHPLYGYTF
TRBD2 | TRBJ2-7 | TRBV4-3 | CASSQGVAGGHSYEQYF
- | TRBJ2-1 | TRBV20-1 | CSARKLNEQFF
TRBD1 | TRBJ2-7 | TRBV13 | CASSSTRTGTYEQYF
TRBD1 | TRBJ2-1 | TRBV5-1 | CASRLGQGEQFF
- | TRBJ1-4 | TRBV28 | CASKDRTNEKLFF
- | TRBJ2-5 | TRBV6-1 | CASSESPGAGATQYF
TRBD1 | TRBJ2-4 | TRBV7-9 | CASSSTGGENIQYF
TRBD1 | TRBJ2-3 | TRBV5-1 | CASSLGDRVLTDTQYF
- | TRBJ1-1 | TRBV4-3 | CASSQDRGTEAFF
TRBD1 | TRBJ2-7 | TRBV7-2 | CASSLAPGQGFVQYF
- | TRBJ1-1 | TRBV28 | CASSFPERQVFW
- | TRBJ2-6 | TRBV4-1 | CASSQVAVGANVLTF
- | TRBJ1-1 | TRBV14 | CASSQLYRGEAFF
- | TRBJ2-4 | TRBV9 | CASSQRQGPDIQYF
TRBD1 | TRBJ1-1 | TRBV2 | CASSATGEGTRTEAFF
- | TRBJ1-4 | TRBV28 | CASSPQAGEKLFF
TRBD2 | TRBJ2-3 | TRBV29-1 | CSVVGEGPDTQYF
TRBD1 | TRBJ1-3 | TRBV6-6 | CASVPQGDPGNTIYF
- | TRBJ1-2 | TRBV7-9 | CASSTGGDGYTF
TRBD2 | TRBJ2-1 | TRBV9 | CASSVGGGSYNEQFF
- | TRBJ2-2 | TRBV9 | CASSVQSGLNTGELFF
- | TRBJ1-2 | TRBV5-6 | CASHRLPTANYGYTF
- | TRBJ1-5 | TRBV29-1 | CSVYEGGNQPQHF
- | TRBJ2-7 | TRBV27 | CASSLTDSYEQYF
- | TRBJ1-5 | TRBV23-1 | CASSQIGNPGSNQPQHF
TRBD1 | TRBJ1-4 | TRBV4-3 | CASSQDPRGSTNEKLFF
- | TRBJ1-1 | TRBV7-3 | CASSLKRDTEAFF